The source of this T cell receptor beta chain is a study of blood T cell repertoires in COVID-19. Per the study methods: Reference gene primer amplification gave nucleated cell count estimates. Produced via immunoSEQ multiplex PCR; TCRdb's table is partial and in-frame only. From that table come the V and J calls and clone size; the DNA was used to work out D and trimming. Of 140,000 to 150,000 clones listed, roughly 89% are singletons. Participants in the exposed group had met a COVID-19 case in the 2 weeks before joining the study. Sequenced input: PBMCs or T cells enriched from blood (not recorded which). This TCR came from a woman between 45 and 65 years old who had been exposed to COVID-19.

The CDR3 coding sequence is TGTGCCAGCAGCCAAGGACAGGGGGCGAGTTACGAGCAGTACTTC. Its translation: CASSQGQGASYEQYF. The V call is TRBV3-1 (or the pseudogene TRBV3-2), the J call TRBJ2-7; 10 nucleotides align to TRBD1. The J segment lost 4 bases and the V segment lost 1 base, leaving 4 bases of the junction unmatched. The CDR3 covers 15 residues. Germline assignment: CDR1 LGHDT and CDR2 YNNKEL (reference sequence).